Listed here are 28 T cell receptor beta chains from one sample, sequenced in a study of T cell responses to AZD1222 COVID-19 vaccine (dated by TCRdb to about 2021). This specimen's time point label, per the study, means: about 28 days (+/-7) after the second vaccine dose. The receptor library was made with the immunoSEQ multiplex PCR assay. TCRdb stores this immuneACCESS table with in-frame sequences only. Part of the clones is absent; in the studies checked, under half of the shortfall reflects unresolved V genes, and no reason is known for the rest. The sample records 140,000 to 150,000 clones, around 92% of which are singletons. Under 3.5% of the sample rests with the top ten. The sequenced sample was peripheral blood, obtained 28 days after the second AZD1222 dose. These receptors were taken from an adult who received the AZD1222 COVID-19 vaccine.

The CDR3 reads CASSPGTGLLHEQYF. CDR3 in DNA: TGTGCCAGCAGCCCGGGTACCGGCCTTCTTCACGAGCAGTACTTC. J is TRBJ2-7 and V is TRBV6-7; D ambiguous. TRBV6-7 is identified as an open reading frame with a role that is uncertain. The CDR3 runs to 15 residues. V shed 6 bases and J shed 5 bases, with 20 bases lying between them.

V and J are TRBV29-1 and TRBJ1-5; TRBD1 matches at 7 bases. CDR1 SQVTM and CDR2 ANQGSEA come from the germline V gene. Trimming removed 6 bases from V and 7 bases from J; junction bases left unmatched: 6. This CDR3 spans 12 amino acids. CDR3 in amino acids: CSVTGTGQPQHF. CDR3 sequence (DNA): TGCAGCGTGACAGGGACGGGCCAGCCCCAGCATTTT.

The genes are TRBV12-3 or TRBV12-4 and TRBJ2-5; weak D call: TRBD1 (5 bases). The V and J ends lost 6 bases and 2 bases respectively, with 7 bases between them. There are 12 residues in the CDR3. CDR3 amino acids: CASRGPQETQYF. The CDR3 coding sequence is TGTGCCAGCAGGGGGCCGCAAGAGACCCAGTACTTC.

The CDR3 DNA reads TGTGCCTGGAGAAACAGGGTCGGGTATGGCTACACCTTC. The encoded protein is CAWRNRVGYGYTF. The chain couples TRBV30 to TRBJ1-2; maybe TRBD1 (6 bases). CDR1 and CDR2 (germline): GTSNPN, SVGIG (reference sequence). This CDR3 contains 13 residues. With 3 bases removed from V and 5 bases from J, the gap between germline ends came to 13 bases.

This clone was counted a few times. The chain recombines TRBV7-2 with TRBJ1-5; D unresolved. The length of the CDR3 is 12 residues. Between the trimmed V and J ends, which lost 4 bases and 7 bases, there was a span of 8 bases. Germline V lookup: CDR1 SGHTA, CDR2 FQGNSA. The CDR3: CASSSLGQPQHF. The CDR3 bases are TGTGCCAGCAGCTCGTTAGGCCAGCCCCAGCATTTT.

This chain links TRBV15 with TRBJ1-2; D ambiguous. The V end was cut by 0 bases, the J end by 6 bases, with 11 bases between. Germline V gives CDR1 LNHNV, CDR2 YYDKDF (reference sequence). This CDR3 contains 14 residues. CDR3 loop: CATSREGRTDGYTF. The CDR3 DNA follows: TGTGCCACCAGCAGAGAAGGTAGGACTGATGGCTACACCTTC.

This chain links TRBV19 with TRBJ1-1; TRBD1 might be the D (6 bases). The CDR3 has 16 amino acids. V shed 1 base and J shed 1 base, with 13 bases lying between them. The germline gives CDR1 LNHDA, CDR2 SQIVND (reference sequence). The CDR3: CASSIGPGAPNTEAFF. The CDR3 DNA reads TGTGCCAGTAGTATAGGTCCGGGGGCCCCGAACACTGAAGCTTTCTTT.

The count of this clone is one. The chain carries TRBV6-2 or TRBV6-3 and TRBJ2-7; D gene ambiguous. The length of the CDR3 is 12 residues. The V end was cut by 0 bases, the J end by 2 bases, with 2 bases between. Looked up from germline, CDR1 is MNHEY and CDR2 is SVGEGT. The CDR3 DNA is TGTGCCAGCAGTTACTCAGCCTACGAGCAGTACTTC. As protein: CASSYSAYEQYF.

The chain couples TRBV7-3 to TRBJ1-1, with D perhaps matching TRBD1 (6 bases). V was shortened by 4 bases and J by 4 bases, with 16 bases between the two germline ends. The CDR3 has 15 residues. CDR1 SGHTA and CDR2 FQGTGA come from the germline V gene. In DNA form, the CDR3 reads TGTGCCAGCAGCTCGCAGGGGTCCTTCTCCACTGAAGCTTTCTTT. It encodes CASSSQGSFSTEAFF.

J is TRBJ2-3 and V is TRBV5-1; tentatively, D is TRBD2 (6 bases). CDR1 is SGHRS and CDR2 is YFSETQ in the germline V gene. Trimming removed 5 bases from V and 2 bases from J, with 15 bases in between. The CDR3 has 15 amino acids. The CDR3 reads CASSAGRGITDTQYF. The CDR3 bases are TGCGCCAGCAGTGCCGGGCGGGGCATCACAGATACGCAGTATTTT.

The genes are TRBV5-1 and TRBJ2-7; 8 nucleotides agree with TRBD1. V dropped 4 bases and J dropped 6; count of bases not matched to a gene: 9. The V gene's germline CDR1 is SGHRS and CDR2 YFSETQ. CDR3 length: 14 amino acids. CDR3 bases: TGCGCCAGCAGCCAGACAGGGGATGGATTCGAGCAGTACTTC. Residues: CASSQTGDGFEQYF.

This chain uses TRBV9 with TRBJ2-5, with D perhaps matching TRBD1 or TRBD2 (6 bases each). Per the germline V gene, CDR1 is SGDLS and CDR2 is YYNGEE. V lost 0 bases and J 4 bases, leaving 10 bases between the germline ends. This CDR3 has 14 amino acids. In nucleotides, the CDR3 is TGTGCCAGCAGCGTAGAGGGGGGCATAGAGACCCAGTACTTC. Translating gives CASSVEGGIETQYF.

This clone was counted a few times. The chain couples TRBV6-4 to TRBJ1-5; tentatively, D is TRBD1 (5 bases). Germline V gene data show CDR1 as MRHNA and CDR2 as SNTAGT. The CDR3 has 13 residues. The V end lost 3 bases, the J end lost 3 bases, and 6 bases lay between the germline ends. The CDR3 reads CASSEGANQPQHF. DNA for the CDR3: TGTGCCAGCAGTGAAGGGGCCAATCAGCCCCAGCATTTT.

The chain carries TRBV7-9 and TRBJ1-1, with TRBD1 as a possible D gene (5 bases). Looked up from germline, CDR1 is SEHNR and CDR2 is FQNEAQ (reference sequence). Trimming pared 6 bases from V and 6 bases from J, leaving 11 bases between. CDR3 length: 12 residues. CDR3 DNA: TGTGCCAGCAGAAAGGAGGGGTCTGAAGCTTTCTTT. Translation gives CASRKEGSEAFF.

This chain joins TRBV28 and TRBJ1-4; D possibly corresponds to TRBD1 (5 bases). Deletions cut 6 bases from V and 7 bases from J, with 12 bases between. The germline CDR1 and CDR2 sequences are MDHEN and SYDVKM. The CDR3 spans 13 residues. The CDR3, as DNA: TGTGCCAGCAGACTAGGGACGGCTGAAAAACTGTTTTTT. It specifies CASRLGTAEKLFF.

The CDR3 loop reads CASRSARNTEAFF. CDR3 bases: TGTGCCAGTAGGAGCGCTCGGAACACTGAAGCTTTCTTT. This chain connects TRBV19 to TRBJ1-1; D is unclear. The CDR3 extends over 13 amino acids. V dropped 6 bases and J dropped 1 base, with 9 bases sitting between them. CDR1 and CDR2 from the germline V gene are LNHDA and SQIVND (reference sequence).

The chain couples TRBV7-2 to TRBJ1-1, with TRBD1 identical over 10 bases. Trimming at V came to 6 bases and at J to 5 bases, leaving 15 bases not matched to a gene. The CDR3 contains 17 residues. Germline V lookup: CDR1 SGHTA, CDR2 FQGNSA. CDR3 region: CASSSPDRGRENTEAFF. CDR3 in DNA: TGTGCCAGCAGTTCCCCCGACAGGGGGCGCGAAAATACTGAAGCTTTCTTT.

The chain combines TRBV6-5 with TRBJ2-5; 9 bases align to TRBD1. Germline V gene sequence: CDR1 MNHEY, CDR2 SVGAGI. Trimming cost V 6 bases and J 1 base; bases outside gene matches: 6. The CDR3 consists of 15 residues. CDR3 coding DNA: TGTGCCAGCAGATCCACAGGGGGCGGCCAAGAGACCCAGTACTTC. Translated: CASRSTGGGQETQYF.

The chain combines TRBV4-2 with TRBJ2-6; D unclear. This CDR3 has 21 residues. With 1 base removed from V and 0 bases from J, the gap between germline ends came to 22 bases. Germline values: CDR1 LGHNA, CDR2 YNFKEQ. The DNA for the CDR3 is TGTGCCAGCAGCCAAGGCCCTACCCGACCTACGTTTTTCTCTGGGGCCAACGTCCTGACTTTC. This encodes CASSQGPTRPTFFSGANVLTF.

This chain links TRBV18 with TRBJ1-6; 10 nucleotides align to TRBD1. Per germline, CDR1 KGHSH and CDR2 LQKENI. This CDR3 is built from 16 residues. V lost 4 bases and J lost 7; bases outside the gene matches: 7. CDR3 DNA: TGTGCCAGCTCACTATCTTCGGACAGGGGGAATTCACCCCTCCACTTT. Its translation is CASSLSSDRGNSPLHF. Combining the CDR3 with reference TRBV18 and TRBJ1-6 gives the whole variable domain NAGVMQNPRHLVRRRGQEARLRCSPMKGHSHVYWYRQLPEEGLKFMVYLQKENIIDESGMPKERFSAEFPKEGPSILRIQQVVRGDSAAYFCASSLSSDRGNSPLHFGNGTRLTVT.

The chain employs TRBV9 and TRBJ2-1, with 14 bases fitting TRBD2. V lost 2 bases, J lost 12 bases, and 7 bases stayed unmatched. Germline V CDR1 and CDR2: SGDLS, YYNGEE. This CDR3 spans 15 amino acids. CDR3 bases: TGTGCCAGCAGCGTGGGACTAGCGGGAGAGGTGGGGCAGTTCTTC. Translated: CASSVGLAGEVGQFF.

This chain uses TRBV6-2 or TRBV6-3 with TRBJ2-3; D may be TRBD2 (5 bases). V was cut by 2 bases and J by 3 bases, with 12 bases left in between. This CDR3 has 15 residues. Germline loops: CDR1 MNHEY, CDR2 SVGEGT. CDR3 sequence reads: CASSYGSSATDTQYF. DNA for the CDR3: TGTGCCAGCAGTTACGGGAGCTCCGCAACAGATACGCAGTATTTT.

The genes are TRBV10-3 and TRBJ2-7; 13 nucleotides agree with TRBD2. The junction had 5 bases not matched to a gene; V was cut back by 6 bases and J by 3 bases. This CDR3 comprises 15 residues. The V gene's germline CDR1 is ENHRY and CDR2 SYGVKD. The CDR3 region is CAISRTSGSFYEQYF. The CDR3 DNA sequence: TGTGCCATCAGCAGGACTAGCGGGAGTTTCTACGAGCAGTACTTC.

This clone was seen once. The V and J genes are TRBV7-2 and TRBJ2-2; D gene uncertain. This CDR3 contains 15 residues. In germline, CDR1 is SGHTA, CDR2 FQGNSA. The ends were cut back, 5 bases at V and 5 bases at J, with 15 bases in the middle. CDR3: CASSPEPLRTGELFF. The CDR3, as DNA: TGTGCCAGCAGCCCCGAACCCCTCAGGACCGGGGAGCTGTTTTTT.

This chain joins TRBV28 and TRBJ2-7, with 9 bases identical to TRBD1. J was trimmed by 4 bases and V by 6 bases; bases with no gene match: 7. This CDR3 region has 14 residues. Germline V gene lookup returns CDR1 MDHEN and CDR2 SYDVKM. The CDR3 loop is CASSTGTGPYEQYF. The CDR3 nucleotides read TGTGCCAGCAGCACCGGGACAGGGCCGTACGAGCAGTACTTC.

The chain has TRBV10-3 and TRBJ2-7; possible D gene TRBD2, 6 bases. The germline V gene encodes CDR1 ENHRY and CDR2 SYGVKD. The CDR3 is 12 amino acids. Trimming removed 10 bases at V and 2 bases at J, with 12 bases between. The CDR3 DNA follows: TGTGCCACCGTAGCGGAAACCTACGAGCAGTACTTC. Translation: CATVAETYEQYF.

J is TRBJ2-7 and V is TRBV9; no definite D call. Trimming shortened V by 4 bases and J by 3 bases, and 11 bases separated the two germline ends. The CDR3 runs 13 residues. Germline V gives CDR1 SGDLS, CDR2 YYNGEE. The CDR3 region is CASSPPAGYEQYF. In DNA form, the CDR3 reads TGTGCCAGCAGCCCACCTGCTGGCTACGAGCAGTACTTC.

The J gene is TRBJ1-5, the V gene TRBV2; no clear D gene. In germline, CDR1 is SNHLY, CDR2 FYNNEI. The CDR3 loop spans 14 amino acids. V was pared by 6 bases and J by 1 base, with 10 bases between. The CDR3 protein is CASRPGFSNQPQHF. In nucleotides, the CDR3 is TGTGCCAGCAGACCCGGGTTCAGCAATCAGCCCCAGCATTTT. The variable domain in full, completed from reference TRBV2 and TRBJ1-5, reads EPEVTQTPSHQVTQMGQEVILRCVPISNHLYFYWYRQILGQKVEFLVSFYNNEISEKSEIFDDQFSVERPDGSNFTLKIRSTKLEDSAMYFCASRPGFSNQPQHFGDGTRLSIL.